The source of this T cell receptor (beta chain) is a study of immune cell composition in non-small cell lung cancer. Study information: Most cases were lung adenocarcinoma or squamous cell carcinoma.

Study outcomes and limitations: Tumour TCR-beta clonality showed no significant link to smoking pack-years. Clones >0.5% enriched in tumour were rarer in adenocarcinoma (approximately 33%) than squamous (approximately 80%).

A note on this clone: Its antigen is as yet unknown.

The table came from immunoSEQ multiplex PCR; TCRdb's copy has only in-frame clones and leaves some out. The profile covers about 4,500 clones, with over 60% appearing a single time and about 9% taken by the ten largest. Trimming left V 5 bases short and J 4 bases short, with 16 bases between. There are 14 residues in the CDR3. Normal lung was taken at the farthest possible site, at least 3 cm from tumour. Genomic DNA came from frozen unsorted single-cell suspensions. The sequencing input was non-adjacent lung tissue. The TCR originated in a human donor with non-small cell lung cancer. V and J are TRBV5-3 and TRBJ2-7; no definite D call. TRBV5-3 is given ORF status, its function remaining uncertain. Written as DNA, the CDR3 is TGTGCCAGAAGGTACCCTCATACCGTTTACGAGCAGTACTTC. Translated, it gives CARRYPHTVYEQYF.